The present T cell receptor (beta chain) was sequenced within a study of blood T cell repertoires in COVID-19 (TCRdb year 2020). In terms of the full investigation: The collaborator samples originated in the United States, Italy and Spain and spanned the acute and convalescent phases of COVID-19. The prospective study material was composed of cDNA or gDNA derived from T cells, B-cell-depleted T cells, or PBMCs. Deeply sampled blood TCRbeta repertoires from subjects exposed to, actively infected with, or recovered from COVID-19 were included in the dataset. The repertoires were released in a freely available public database intended as a resource for research on the immune response to SARS-CoV-2. Samples were obtained from the ongoing ImmuneRACE study (first 160 participants) and from over a thousand subjects provided by 6 global collaborators. Nearly every sample came with metadata listing a de-identified subject ID, COVID-19 status, age in years and sex. Where available, HLA class I and class II types were obtained from metadata supplied by the sample provider rather than from assay-based typing. The paper's findings and limits, for the study overall: How much clinical and demographic metadata was included differed by source and by participant, and the metadata was provided uncurated.

TCRbeta CDR3 regions were amplified from genomic DNA using the immunoSEQ Assay, a bias-controlled multiplex PCR. The paper's data handling went like this. Nucleated cell counts per sample were estimated from amplification of reference gene primers within the assay. Sequence reads were collapsed and filtered to measure the absolute abundance of every unique TCRbeta CDR3 rearrangement. For each sample, productive Simpson clonality was calculated as the square root of Simpson's diversity index over productive rearrangements. TCRdb holds this immuneACCESS table with in-frame rearrangements only. Some clones are missing; in checked studies, unresolved V genes explain under half, and the rest has no known cause. The DNA was the basis for D and trimming; V, J and clone size are from that table. Within this sample are tens of thousands of clones, with 74% of them counted one time only. 28% of the sample belongs to the ten largest clones.

For this clone: Its antigen has not been determined. No base-level quality is on record; no much larger clone is a single base apart.

The germline V and J ends show losses of 6 bases and 2 bases respectively, and no gene match explains 10 bases of the junction. The germline V gene specifies MDHEN as CDR1 and SYDVKM as CDR2. CDR3 length: 18 amino acids, cysteine to phenylalanine. This entry keeps only the CDR3 DNA: 54 bases, framed from base 1. The collaborating institutions used their own protocols to collect whole blood in K2EDTA tubes. Collaborator samples were shipped for TCRbeta analysis as frozen whole blood, isolated PBMCs, or DNA extracted from either sample type. The chain was built from TRBV28 and TRBJ2-1; 13 bases in the junction line up with TRBD2. This receptor was obtained from a woman aged 80 or over with acute or convalescent COVID-19. Sequenced sample: peripheral blood. The CDR3 protein sequence reads: CASRTRTSGSGTYNEQFF. The DNA sequence follows: TGTGCCAGCAGAACAAGGACTAGCGGGAGTGGTACCTACAATGAGCAGTTCTTC.